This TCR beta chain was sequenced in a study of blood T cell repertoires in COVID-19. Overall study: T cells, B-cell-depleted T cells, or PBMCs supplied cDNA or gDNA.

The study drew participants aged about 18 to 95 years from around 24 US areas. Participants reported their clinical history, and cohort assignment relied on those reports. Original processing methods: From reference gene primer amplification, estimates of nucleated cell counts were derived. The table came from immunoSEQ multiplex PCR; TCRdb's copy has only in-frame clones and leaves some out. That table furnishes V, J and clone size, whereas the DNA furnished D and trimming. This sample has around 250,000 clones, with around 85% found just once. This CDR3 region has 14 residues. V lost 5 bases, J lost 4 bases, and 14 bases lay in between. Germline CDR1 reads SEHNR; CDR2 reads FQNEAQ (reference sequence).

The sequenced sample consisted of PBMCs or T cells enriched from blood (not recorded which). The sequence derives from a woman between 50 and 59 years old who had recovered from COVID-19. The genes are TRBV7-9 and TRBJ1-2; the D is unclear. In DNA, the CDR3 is TGTGCCAGCAGCCACCCCGGGAACCGCTATGGCTACACCTTC. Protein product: CASSHPGNRYGYTF.